This TCR beta chain was documented in a study of blood T cell repertoires in COVID-19. Looking at the study overall: Sites across the United States, Italy and Spain contributed samples from acute and convalescent COVID-19.

The data were produced by immunoSEQ multiplex PCR, yet TCRdb's version contains in-frame clones alone and is incomplete. The sample has 95,000 to 120,000 clones; 70% to 85% are singletons. This clone was counted a few times. The germline CDR1 and CDR2 sequences are SGHAT and FQNNGV. The CDR3 has 15 residues. V shed 3 bases, J shed 5 bases, and the junction held 4 bases outside the gene matches. The clonotype comes from a woman in her thirties or forties with acute or convalescent COVID-19. The specimen sequenced was peripheral blood. This rearrangement joins TRBV11-2 to TRBJ1-6, with 7 bases aligning to TRBD1. For the CDR3, the DNA is TGTGCCAGCAGCTTGACAGGGTTTGATAATTCACCCCTCCACTTT. This sequence encodes CASSLTGFDNSPLHF. Full variable domain (remainder filled in from reference TRBV11-2 and TRBJ1-6): EAGVAQSPRYKIIEKRQSVAFWCNPISGHATLYWYQQILGQGPKLLIQFQNNGVVDDSQLPKDRFSAERLKGVDSTLKIQPAKLEDSAVYLCASSLTGFDNSPLHFGNGTRLTVT.